Listed here is a single T cell receptor beta chain. V was shortened by 0 bases and J by 5 bases, with 14 bases between the two germline ends. The CDR3 is 15 residues long. Looked up from germline, CDR1 is ENHRY and CDR2 is SYGVKD. This specimen belongs to a study of patients and donors after allogeneic stem cell transplantation. TCRdb called the RT-PCR reads again in MiXCR, with one record for every CDR3 protein. There are some 150,000 distinct CDR3 sequences in the sample; about a third occur only once, and around 50% lies in the top ten. Sequencing used blood, either unsorted or a sorted T cell fraction (not recorded which). V and J are TRBV10-3 and TRBJ2-7; D is perhaps TRBD1 (5 bases). The receptor was derived from a human donor who was either an allogeneic HSCT recipient or a stem cell or donor lymphocyte infusion donor (not recorded which). It is not recorded whose cells these are; they may come from a transplant donor. The CDR3 loop reads CAISESQGRLDEQYF. The CDR3 DNA reads TGTGCCATCAGTGAGTCGCAGGGTCGGCTCGACGAGCAGTACTTC.